One and the same sample provided the 8 T cell receptor beta chains below, sequenced in a study of T cell repertoires in cytomegalovirus infection. For these TCRs, the target antigens are not known. TCRdb processed the reads anew with MiXCR; each CDR3 protein has one entry. The repertoire consists of roughly 570,000 distinct CDR3 sequences, with approximately 40% occurring once and the leading ten covering 48%. The material was cultured PBMCs, obtained from culture after CMV antigen stimulation. The source is a human donor in good health (CMV status not recorded). Some clones in this sample may be carry-over from other donors' samples.

The chain couples TRBV2 to TRBJ2-2; D is ambiguous. V was cut by 10 bases and J by 5 bases, with 5 bases left in between. The CDR3 is 10 amino acids. Germline V CDR1 and CDR2: SNHLY, FYNNEI. The CDR3 region is CAILTGELFF. As DNA, the CDR3 is TGTGCCATACTAACCGGGGAGCTGTTTTTT.

A few counts support this clonotype. CDR3: CASSKTDGASYNEQFF. CDR3 nucleotide sequence: TGTGCCAGCAGCAAAACAGACGGAGCGTCCTACAATGAGCAGTTCTTC. V gene TRBV7-7 combines with J gene TRBJ2-1; D is uncertain. Trimming removed 5 bases at V and 1 base at J, with 15 bases between. Germline CDR1 and CDR2: SSHAT and FNYEAQ (reference sequence). The CDR3 is 16 amino acids.

V usage is TRBV9 and J usage is TRBJ2-7; maybe TRBD1 (6 bases). This CDR3 contains 15 residues. Deletions cut 4 bases from V and 1 base from J, with 15 bases between. The germline CDR1 and CDR2 sequences are SGDLS and YYNGEE. The CDR3 nucleotides are TGTGCCAGCAGCCTACATGGGGGCAGTTCCTACGAGCAGTACTTC. Amino acids: CASSLHGGSSYEQYF.

The chain couples TRBV11-2 to TRBJ2-2, with 8 bases matching TRBD2. The CDR3 is made up of 15 amino acids. Germline assignment: CDR1 SGHAT and CDR2 FQNNGV. Trimming cost V 5 bases and J 4 bases; bases outside gene matches: 6. The CDR3 DNA is TGTGCCAGCAGCCTACGGGGGGGTGGCACCGGGGAGCTGTTTTTT. Residues: CASSLRGGGTGELFF.

In its sample, this clonotype was seen a few times. This sequence joins TRBV12-3 or TRBV12-4 and TRBJ2-2, with 7 bases aligning to TRBD2. CDR3 size: 14 residues. J lost 6 bases, V lost 6 bases, and 7 bases had no gene match. The CDR3 sequence is CASRWDYFAGELFF. CDR3 nucleotide sequence: TGTGCCAGCAGGTGGGACTACTTCGCCGGGGAGCTGTTTTTT.

Comments on this clonotype: A much larger clone differs by one base, so this may be a read error. The chain employs TRBV7-2 and TRBJ2-1, with D tentatively TRBD1 or TRBD2 (6 bases each). The V gene's germline CDR1 is SGHTA and CDR2 FQGNSA. This CDR3 region has 14 residues. V was clipped by 1 base and J by 10 bases, with 14 bases between them. As DNA, the CDR3 is TGTGCCAGCAGCTTAGAGGGGGGCGGGGTCGAGCAGTTCTTC. Translated: CASSLEGGGVEQFF.

This chain connects TRBV30 to TRBJ2-2, with D perhaps being TRBD1 or TRBD2 (6 bases each). The CDR3 spans 13 residues. Between the trimmed V and J ends, which lost 8 bases and 5 bases, there was a span of 15 bases. Germline CDR1 reads GTSNPN; CDR2 reads SVGIG (reference sequence). This CDR3 is CALTGTYTGELFF. The CDR3, as DNA: TGTGCCCTAACAGGGACTTATACCGGGGAGCTGTTTTTT.

This clonotype was counted ten times or more. The V and J genes are TRBV7-8 and TRBJ2-7; 8 bases fit TRBD2. The J segment lost 2 bases and the V segment lost 2 bases, leaving 17 bases of the junction unmatched. Germline V gene lookup returns CDR1 SGHVS and CDR2 FQNEAQ. The CDR3 loop spans 19 amino acids. For the CDR3, the DNA is TGTGCCAGCAGCTTACGGGGGGGGCGGGAGGTCTCCCCTACCTACGAGCAGTACTTC. It encodes CASSLRGGREVSPTYEQYF.